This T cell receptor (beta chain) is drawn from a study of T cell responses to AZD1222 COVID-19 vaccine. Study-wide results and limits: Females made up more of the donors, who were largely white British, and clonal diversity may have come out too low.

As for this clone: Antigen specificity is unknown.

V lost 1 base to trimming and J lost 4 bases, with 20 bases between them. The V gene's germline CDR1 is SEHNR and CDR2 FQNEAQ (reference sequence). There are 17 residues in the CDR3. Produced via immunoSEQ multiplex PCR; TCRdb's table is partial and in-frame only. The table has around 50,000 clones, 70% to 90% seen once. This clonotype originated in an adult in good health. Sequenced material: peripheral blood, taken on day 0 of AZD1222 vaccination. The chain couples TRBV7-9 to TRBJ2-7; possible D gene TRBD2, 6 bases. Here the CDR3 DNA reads TGTGCCAGCAGCTTAGAATTCTCCGCCGGCGGGGCGTACGAGCAGTACTTC. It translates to CASSLEFSAGGAYEQYF.